A selection of T cell receptor beta chains follows, all from one sample in a study of early T cells in non-severe SARS-CoV-2 infection. One entry per CDR3 protein results from TCRdb running MiXCR on the 5' RACE reads. The table includes 30,000 to 40,000 distinct CDR3 sequences, over 4.5% detected once. Material: whole blood. Receptor source: an adult who was a healthcare worker with PCR-confirmed SARS-CoV-2 infection or an uninfected control (not recorded which). CDR3s leave out the opening cysteine and the closing phenylalanine or tryptophan. Fields, in order: D gene, J gene, V gene, CDR3 protein. A D gene is named only where the DNA matches it firmly.

D gene: NA
J gene: TRBJ1-1
V gene: TRBV20-1
CDR3 protein: SARAGTEAF

D gene: NA
J gene: TRBJ2-5
V gene: TRBV30
CDR3 protein: AWSVLQETQY

D gene: NA
J gene: TRBJ2-3
V gene: TRBV12-3/TRBV12-4
CDR3 protein: ASSPRGRGDTQY

D gene: NA
J gene: TRBJ2-7
V gene: TRBV21-1
CDR3 protein: ASNKPRTSSYEQY

D gene: NA
J gene: TRBJ1-1
V gene: TRBV29-1
CDR3 protein: SVAETPNTEAF

D gene: TRBD2
J gene: TRBJ2-7
V gene: TRBV6-1
CDR3 protein: ASTRREGTPQY

D gene: NA
J gene: TRBJ2-7
V gene: TRBV20-1
CDR3 protein: SASLSGDFSYEQY

D gene: NA
J gene: TRBJ1-2
V gene: TRBV27
CDR3 protein: ASSFSGAVYGYT

D gene: NA
J gene: TRBJ1-5
V gene: TRBV30
CDR3 protein: AWSAPSDQPQH

D gene: NA
J gene: TRBJ2-3
V gene: TRBV11-2
CDR3 protein: ASSPRGAETDTQY

D gene: NA
J gene: TRBJ1-2
V gene: TRBV29-1
CDR3 protein: SAPWQGGYT

D gene: NA
J gene: TRBJ1-1
V gene: TRBV20-1
CDR3 protein: SARSPGTEAF

D gene: NA
J gene: TRBJ2-5
V gene: TRBV29-1
CDR3 protein: SVAPTSQETQY

D gene: NA
J gene: TRBJ1-5
V gene: TRBV3-1
CDR3 protein: ASSQEGGSDQPQH

D gene: NA
J gene: TRBJ1-1
V gene: TRBV20-1
CDR3 protein: SARGPGTEAF

D gene: NA
J gene: TRBJ1-4
V gene: TRBV14
CDR3 protein: ASRAGGEKLF

D gene: TRBD1
J gene: TRBJ2-1
V gene: TRBV3-1
CDR3 protein: ASSQPGGRNEQF

D gene: NA
J gene: TRBJ2-4
V gene: TRBV2
CDR3 protein: ASSNGVAKNIQY

D gene: NA
J gene: TRBJ1-5
V gene: TRBV6-5
CDR3 protein: ASKAPDQPQH

D gene: NA
J gene: TRBJ1-1
V gene: TRBV12-3/TRBV12-4
CDR3 protein: ASSPRRVSSTEAF

D gene: TRBD1
J gene: TRBJ1-1
V gene: TRBV4-3
CDR3 protein: ASSQRTGSQAF

D gene: NA
J gene: TRBJ2-3
V gene: TRBV7-2
CDR3 protein: ASSRSGADTQY

D gene: NA
J gene: TRBJ2-5
V gene: TRBV20-1
CDR3 protein: SARDSREWETQY

D gene: NA
J gene: TRBJ2-7
V gene: TRBV12-3/TRBV12-4
CDR3 protein: ASSLVRSYEQY

D gene: NA
J gene: TRBJ1-3
V gene: TRBV25-1
CDR3 protein: ASSFIGGNSGNTIY

D gene: TRBD2
J gene: TRBJ2-1
V gene: TRBV29-1
CDR3 protein: SVEVEVGGPISGEQF

D gene: NA
J gene: TRBJ2-1
V gene: TRBV18
CDR3 protein: ASSPPSGGAYNEQF

D gene: NA
J gene: TRBJ1-5
V gene: TRBV27
CDR3 protein: ASSLSMGAGVQPQH

D gene: NA
J gene: TRBJ1-6
V gene: TRBV6-5
CDR3 protein: ASSLQSGNSPLH

D gene: TRBD1
J gene: TRBJ2-7
V gene: TRBV20-1
CDR3 protein: SARGQIQGLSYEQY

D gene: TRBD2
J gene: TRBJ2-3
V gene: TRBV3-1
CDR3 protein: ASSQLAGDTDTQY

D gene: NA
J gene: TRBJ2-5
V gene: TRBV20-1
CDR3 protein: SARERGALSYQETQY

D gene: NA
J gene: TRBJ2-3
V gene: TRBV27
CDR3 protein: ASSLSTQGLGTQY

D gene: NA
J gene: TRBJ2-3
V gene: TRBV27
CDR3 protein: ASSLGISSSTDTQY

D gene: NA
J gene: TRBJ1-5
V gene: TRBV7-9
CDR3 protein: ASSSARGNQPQH

D gene: NA
J gene: TRBJ2-1
V gene: TRBV7-7
CDR3 protein: ASSLGQGPRYEQF

D gene: NA
J gene: TRBJ1-2
V gene: TRBV28
CDR3 protein: ASSTSPAHYGYT

D gene: NA
J gene: TRBJ2-1
V gene: TRBV3-1
CDR3 protein: ASSQIGEQF

D gene: NA
J gene: TRBJ1-1
V gene: TRBV5-5
CDR3 protein: ASSFPGYTEAF

D gene: NA
J gene: TRBJ2-1
V gene: TRBV7-6
CDR3 protein: ASSSILDNEQF

D gene: TRBD2
J gene: TRBJ2-1
V gene: TRBV11-2
CDR3 protein: ASSLAGPNNEQF

D gene: TRBD1
J gene: TRBJ2-3
V gene: TRBV10-3
CDR3 protein: AISEAGQGEDTQY

D gene: NA
J gene: TRBJ2-1
V gene: TRBV29-1
CDR3 protein: SVPPGTTAGGEQF